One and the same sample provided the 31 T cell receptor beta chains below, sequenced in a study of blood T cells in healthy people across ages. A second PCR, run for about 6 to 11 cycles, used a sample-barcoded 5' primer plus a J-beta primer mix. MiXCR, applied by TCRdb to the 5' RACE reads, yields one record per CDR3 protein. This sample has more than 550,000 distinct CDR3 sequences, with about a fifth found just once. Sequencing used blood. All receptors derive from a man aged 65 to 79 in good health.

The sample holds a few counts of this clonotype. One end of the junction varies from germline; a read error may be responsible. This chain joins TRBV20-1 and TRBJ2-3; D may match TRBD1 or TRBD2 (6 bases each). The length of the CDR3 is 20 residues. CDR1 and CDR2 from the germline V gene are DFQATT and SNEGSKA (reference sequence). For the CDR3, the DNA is TGCAGTGCTAGCGGCCGAGGGGGAATACTAGCCCTGTTCCCCGTCATTCCCCAGTACTTT. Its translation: CSASGRGGILALFPVIPQYF.

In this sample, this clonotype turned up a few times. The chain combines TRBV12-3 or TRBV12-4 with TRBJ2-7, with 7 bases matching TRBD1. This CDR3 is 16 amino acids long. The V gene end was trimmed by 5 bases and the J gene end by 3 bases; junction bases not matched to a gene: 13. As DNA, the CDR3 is TGTGCCAGCAGTCAAAGAGGGGACAGCCATGTCTACGAGCAGTACTTC. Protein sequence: CASSQRGDSHVYEQYF.

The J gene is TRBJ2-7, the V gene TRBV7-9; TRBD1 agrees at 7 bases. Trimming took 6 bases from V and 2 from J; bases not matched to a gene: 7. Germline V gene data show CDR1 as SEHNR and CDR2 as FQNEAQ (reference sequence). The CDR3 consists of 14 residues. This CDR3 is CASSGGQATYEQYF. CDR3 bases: TGTGCCAGCAGTGGTGGACAGGCGACCTACGAGCAGTACTTC.

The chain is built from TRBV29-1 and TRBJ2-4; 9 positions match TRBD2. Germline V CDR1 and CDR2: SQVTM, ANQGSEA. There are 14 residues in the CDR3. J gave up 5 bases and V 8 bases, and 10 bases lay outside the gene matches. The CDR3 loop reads CSTVAGERENIQYF. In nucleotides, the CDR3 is TGCAGCACAGTAGCGGGGGAGCGGGAAAACATTCAGTACTTC.

CDR3 in amino acids: CSARARRLTRDEQFF. The CDR3 bases are TGCAGTGCTAGAGCCAGACGATTAACGAGGGATGAGCAGTTCTTC. V and J are TRBV20-1 and TRBJ2-1, with a tentative D call TRBD2 (5 bases). V was cut by 1 base and J by 8 bases, with 18 bases left in between. The V gene's germline CDR1 is DFQATT and CDR2 SNEGSKA (reference sequence). CDR3 length: 15 amino acids.

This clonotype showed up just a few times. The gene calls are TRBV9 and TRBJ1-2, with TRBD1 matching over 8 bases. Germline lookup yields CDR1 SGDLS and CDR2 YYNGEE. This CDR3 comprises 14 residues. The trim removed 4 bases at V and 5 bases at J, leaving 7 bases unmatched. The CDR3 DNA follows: TGTGCCAGCAGCCGACAGGGGCCATGGTATGGCTACACCTTC. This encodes CASSRQGPWYGYTF.

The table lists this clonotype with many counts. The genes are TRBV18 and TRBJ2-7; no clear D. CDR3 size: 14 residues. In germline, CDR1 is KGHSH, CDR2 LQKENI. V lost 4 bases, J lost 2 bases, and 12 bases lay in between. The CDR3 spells CASSRQNSPYEQYF. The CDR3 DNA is TGTGCCAGCTCACGGCAGAACAGCCCCTACGAGCAGTACTTC. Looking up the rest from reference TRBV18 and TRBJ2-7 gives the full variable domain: NAGVMQNPRHLVRRRGQEARLRCSPMKGHSHVYWYRQLPEEGLKFMVYLQKENIIDESGMPKERFSAEFPKEGPSILRIQQVVRGDSAAYFCASSRQNSPYEQYFGPGTRLTVT.

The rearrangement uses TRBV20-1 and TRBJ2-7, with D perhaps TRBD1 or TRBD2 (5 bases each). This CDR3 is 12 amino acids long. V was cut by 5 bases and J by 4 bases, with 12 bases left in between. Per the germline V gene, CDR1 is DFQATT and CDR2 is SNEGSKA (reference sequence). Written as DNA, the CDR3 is TGCAGTGCTCCTAAGGGACGTTACGAGCAGTACTTC. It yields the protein CSAPKGRYEQYF.

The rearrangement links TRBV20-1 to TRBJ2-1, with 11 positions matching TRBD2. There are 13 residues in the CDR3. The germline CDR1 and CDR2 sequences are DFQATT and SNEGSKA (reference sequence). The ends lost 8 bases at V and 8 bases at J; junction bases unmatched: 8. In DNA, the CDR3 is TGCAGTAGAATAGCGGGGGGGCCCGATGAGCAGTTCTTC. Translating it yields CSRIAGGPDEQFF.

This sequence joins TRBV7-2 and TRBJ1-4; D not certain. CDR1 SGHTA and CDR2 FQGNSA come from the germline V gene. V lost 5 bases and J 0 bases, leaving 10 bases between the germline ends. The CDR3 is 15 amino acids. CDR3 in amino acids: CASSARIATNEKLFF. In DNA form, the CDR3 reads TGTGCCAGCAGCGCCCGGATTGCAACTAATGAAAAACTGTTTTTT.

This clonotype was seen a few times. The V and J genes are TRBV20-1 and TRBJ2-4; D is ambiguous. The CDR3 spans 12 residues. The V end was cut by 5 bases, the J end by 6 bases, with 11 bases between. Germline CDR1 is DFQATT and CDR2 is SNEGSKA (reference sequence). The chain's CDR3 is CSAPTQGNIQYF. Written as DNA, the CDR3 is TGCAGTGCTCCAACTCAAGGAAACATTCAGTACTTC.

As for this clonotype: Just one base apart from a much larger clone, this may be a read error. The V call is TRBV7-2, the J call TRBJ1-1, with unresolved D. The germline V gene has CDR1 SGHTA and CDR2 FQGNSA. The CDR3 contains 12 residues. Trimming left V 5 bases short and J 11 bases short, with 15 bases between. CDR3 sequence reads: CASSLPTWEAFF. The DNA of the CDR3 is TGTGCCAGCAGCCTACCCACCTGGGAGGCTTTCTTT.

CDR3 region: CSARDVTGKGSYNEQFF. The CDR3 DNA sequence: TGCAGTGCTAGAGATGTGACGGGAAAGGGCTCCTACAATGAGCAGTTCTTC. The J gene is TRBJ2-1, the V gene TRBV20-1, with TRBD2 as a possible D gene (5 bases). Germline values: CDR1 DFQATT, CDR2 SNEGSKA (reference sequence). This CDR3 is 17 amino acids long. V was shortened by 0 bases and J by 0 bases, with 15 bases between the two germline ends.

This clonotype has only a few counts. The CDR3 DNA reads as TGCGCCAGCAGCCCTGCGAGCCGTTCAACTAATGAAAAACTGTTTTTT. It specifies CASSPASRSTNEKLFF. V gene TRBV5-1 combines with J gene TRBJ1-4; the D is unclear. Trimming shortened V by 4 bases and J by 0 bases, and 13 bases separated the two germline ends. Germline V gives CDR1 SGHRS, CDR2 YFSETQ. The CDR3 has 16 residues. The whole variable domain, filled in from reference TRBV5-1 and TRBJ1-4, reads KAGVTQTPRYLIKTRGQQVTLSCSPISGHRSVSWYQQTPGQGLQFLFEYFSETQRNKGNFPGRFSGRQFSNSRSEMNVSTLELGDSALYLCASSPASRSTNEKLFFGSGTQLSVL.

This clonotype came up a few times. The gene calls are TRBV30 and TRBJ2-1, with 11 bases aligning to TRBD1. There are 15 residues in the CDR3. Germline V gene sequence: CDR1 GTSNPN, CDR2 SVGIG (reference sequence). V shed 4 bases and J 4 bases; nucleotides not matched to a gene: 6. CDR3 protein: CAWILGQGAYNEQFF. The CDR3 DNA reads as TGTGCCTGGATACTAGGACAGGGGGCATACAATGAGCAGTTCTTC.

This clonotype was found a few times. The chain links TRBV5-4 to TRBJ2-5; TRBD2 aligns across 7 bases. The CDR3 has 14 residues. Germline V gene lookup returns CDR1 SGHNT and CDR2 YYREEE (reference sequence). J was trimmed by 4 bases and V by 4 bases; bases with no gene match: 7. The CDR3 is CASSIRSGGETQYF. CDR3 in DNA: TGTGCCAGCAGCATCAGGTCGGGGGGAGAGACCCAGTACTTC.

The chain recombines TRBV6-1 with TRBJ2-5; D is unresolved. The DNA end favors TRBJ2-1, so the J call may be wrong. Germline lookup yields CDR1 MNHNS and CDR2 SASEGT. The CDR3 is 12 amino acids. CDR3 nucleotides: TGTGCCAGCAGTGAGTTCCTTGGGGAGCAGTTCTTC. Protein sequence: CASSEFLGEQFF.

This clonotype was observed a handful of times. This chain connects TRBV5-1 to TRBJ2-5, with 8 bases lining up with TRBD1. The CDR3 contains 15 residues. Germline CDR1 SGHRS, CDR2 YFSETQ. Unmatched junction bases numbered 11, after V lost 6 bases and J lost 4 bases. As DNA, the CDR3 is TGCGCCAGCATTCCATACCAGGGGGCAAGAGAGACCCAGTACTTC. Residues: CASIPYQGARETQYF.

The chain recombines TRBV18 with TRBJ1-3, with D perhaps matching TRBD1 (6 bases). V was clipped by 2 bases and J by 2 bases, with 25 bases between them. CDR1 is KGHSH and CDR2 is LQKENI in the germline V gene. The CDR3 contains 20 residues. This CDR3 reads CASSPWLDRSLGGTGNTIYF. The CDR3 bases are TGTGCCAGCTCACCATGGCTCGACAGGTCTCTCGGGGGAACTGGAAACACCATATATTTT.

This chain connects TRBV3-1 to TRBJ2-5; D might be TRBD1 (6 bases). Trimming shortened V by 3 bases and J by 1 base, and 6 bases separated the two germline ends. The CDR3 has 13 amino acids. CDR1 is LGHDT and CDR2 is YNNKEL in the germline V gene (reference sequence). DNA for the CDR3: TGTGCCAGCAGCCACAGGGGCCAAGAGACCCAGTACTTC. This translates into CASSHRGQETQYF.

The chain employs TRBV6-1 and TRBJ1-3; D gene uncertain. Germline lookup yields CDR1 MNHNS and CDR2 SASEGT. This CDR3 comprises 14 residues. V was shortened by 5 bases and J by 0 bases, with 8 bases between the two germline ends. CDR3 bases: TGTGCCAGCAGTAAGGATTACTCTGGAAACACCATATATTTT. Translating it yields CASSKDYSGNTIYF.

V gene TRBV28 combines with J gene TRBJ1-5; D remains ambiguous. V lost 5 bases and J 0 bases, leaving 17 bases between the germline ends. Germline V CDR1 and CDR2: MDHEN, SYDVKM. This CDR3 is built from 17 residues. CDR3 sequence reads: CASSPWSQTDSNQPQHF. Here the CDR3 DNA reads TGTGCCAGCAGTCCCTGGTCCCAGACGGATAGCAATCAGCCCCAGCATTTT.

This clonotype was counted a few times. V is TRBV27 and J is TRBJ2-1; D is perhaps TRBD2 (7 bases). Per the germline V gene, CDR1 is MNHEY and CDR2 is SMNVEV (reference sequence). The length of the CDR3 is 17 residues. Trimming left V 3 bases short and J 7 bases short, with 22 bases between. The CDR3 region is CASSLVRGVGAGNEQFF. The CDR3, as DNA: TGTGCCAGCAGTTTGGTTCGGGGGGTGGGGGCGGGTAATGAGCAGTTCTTC.

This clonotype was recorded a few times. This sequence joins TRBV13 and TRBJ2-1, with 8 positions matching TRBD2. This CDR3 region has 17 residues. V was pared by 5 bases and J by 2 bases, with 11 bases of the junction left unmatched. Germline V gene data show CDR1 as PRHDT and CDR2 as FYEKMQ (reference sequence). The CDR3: CASSRTRGSGAYNEQFF. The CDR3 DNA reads TGTGCCAGCAGCCGTACCCGGGGTAGCGGGGCCTACAATGAGCAGTTCTTC.

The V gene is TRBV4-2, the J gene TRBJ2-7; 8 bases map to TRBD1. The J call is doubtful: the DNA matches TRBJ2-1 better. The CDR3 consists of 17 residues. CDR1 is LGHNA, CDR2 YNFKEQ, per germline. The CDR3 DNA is TGTGCCAGCAGCCAAGACACGACAGGGGAGGTCTACAATGAGCAGTTCTTC. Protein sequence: CASSQDTTGEVYNEQFF.

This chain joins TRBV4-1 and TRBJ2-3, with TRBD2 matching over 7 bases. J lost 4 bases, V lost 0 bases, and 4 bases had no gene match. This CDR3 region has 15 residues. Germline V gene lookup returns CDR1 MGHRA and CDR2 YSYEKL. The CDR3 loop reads CASSQDAGEADTQYF. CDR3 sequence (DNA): TGCGCCAGCAGCCAAGATGCGGGAGAGGCAGATACGCAGTATTTT.

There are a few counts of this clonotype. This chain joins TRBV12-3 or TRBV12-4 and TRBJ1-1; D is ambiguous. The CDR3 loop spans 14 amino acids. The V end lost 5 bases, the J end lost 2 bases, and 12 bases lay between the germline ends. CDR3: CASSPRARNTEAFF. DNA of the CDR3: TGTGCCAGCAGTCCTAGGGCCCGAAACACTGAAGCTTTCTTT.

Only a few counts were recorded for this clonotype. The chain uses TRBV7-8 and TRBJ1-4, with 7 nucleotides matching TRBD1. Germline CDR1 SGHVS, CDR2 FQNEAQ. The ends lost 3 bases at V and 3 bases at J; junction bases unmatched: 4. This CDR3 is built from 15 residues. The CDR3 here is CASSLNRGANEKLFF. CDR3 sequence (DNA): TGTGCCAGCAGCTTGAACAGGGGAGCTAATGAAAAACTGTTTTTT.

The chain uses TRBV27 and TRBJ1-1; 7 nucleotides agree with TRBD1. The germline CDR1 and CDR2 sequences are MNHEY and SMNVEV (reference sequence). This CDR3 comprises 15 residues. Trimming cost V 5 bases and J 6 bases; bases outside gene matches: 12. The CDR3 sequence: CASSARQGPYAEAFF. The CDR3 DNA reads TGTGCCAGCAGTGCCAGACAGGGTCCTTACGCTGAAGCTTTCTTT.

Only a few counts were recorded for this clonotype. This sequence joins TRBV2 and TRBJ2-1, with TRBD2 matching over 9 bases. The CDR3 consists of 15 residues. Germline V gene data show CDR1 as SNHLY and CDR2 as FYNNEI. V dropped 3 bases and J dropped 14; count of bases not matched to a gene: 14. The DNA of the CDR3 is TGTGCCAGCAGTGAGGAGGTAGCGGGAGCGGGGATAGAGTTCTTC. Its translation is CASSEEVAGAGIEFF.

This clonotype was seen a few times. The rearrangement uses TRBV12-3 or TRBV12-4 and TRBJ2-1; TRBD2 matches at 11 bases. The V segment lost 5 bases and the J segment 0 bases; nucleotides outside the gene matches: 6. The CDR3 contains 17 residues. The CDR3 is CASSQTSGGRSYNEQFF. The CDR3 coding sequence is TGTGCCAGCAGTCAAACTAGCGGGGGACGCTCCTACAATGAGCAGTTCTTC.